The rows below give T cell receptor beta chains drawn from one sample of a study of early stage breast cancer tumors. Profiled with immunoSEQ multiplex PCR; TCRdb holds only in-frame clones, not every one. The table records 25,000 to 30,000 clones, roughly 86% of them present only once. Sequenced material: blood. The source of these receptors is a person aged 45 to 60 with breast cancer. The CDR3 runs from the conserved cysteine through the conserved F or W. A D gene is named only where the DNA matches it firmly. Rows may omit the clone size; those that give it use once, few, many or a size class.

CDR3 DNA: TGCAGCGTTGAATGGACAGGGGACTTCCAAGAGACCCAGTACTTC; CDR3 protein: CSVEWTGDFQETQYF; D gene: TRBD1; J gene: TRBJ2-5; V gene: TRBV29-1; clone size: .
CDR3 DNA: TGCGCCAGCAGCCAACTGAAAGAGACCCAGTACTTC; CDR3 protein: CASSQLKETQYF; D gene: .; J gene: TRBJ2-5; V gene: TRBV5-1; clone size: once
CDR3 DNA: TGCGCCAGCAGCTTGGCTCTAGATACGCAGTATTTT; CDR3 protein: CASSLALDTQYF; D gene: .; J gene: TRBJ2-3; V gene: TRBV5-1; clone size: .
CDR3 DNA: TGTGCCAGCAGCCCCGGACAGGGGGCGCAGTACACCATATATTTT; CDR3 protein: CASSPGQGAQYTIYF; D gene: TRBD1; J gene: TRBJ1-3; V gene: TRBV7-2; clone size: .
CDR3 DNA: TGTGCCACCGGGGGACTTGCCGCAAACACTGAAGCTTTCTTT; CDR3 protein: CATGGLAANTEAFF; D gene: .; J gene: TRBJ1-1; V gene: TRBV15; clone size: .
CDR3 DNA: TGTGCCAGCAGCCCGGGGGGGGACGACGAGCAGTACTTC; CDR3 protein: CASSPGGDDEQYF; D gene: TRBD2; J gene: TRBJ2-7; V gene: TRBV5-6; clone size: .
CDR3 DNA: TGTGCCAGCAGCTTGGTTGGGGCAACGGGGGAGCAGTACTTC; CDR3 protein: CASSLVGATGEQYF; D gene: .; J gene: TRBJ2-7; V gene: TRBV5-4; clone size: .
CDR3 DNA: TGTGCCAGCAGCTTCCTACAGATCTACAATGAGCAGTTCTTC; CDR3 protein: CASSFLQIYNEQFF; D gene: .; J gene: TRBJ2-1; V gene: TRBV7-2; clone size: once
CDR3 DNA: TGTGCCAGCAGCGACCGCCCCCTTCAAGCTTTCTTT; CDR3 protein: CASSDRPLQAFF; D gene: .; J gene: TRBJ1-1; V gene: TRBV6-1; clone size: .
CDR3 DNA: TGTGCCAGCAGCGTAGGGTCCTACAATGAGCAGTTCTTC; CDR3 protein: CASSVGSYNEQFF; D gene: .; J gene: TRBJ2-1; V gene: TRBV9; clone size: .
CDR3 DNA: TGCGCCAGCAGCTCCGATTTGGGGGGAAACACCATATATTTT; CDR3 protein: CASSSDLGGNTIYF; D gene: .; J gene: TRBJ1-3; V gene: TRBV5-1; clone size: .
CDR3 DNA: TGTGCCAGCAGCCTGACAGGGGGCGGCCCAGATACGCAGTATTTT; CDR3 protein: CASSLTGGGPDTQYF; D gene: TRBD1; J gene: TRBJ2-3; V gene: TRBV5-4; clone size: .
CDR3 DNA: TGTGCCAGCGGCGTGGCTAGCAATCAGCCCCAGCATTTT; CDR3 protein: CASGVASNQPQHF; D gene: .; J gene: TRBJ1-5; V gene: TRBV2; clone size: once
CDR3 DNA: TGCGCCAGCAGAACCCTCACGAATACCGGGGAGCTGTTTTTT; CDR3 protein: CASRTLTNTGELFF; D gene: .; J gene: TRBJ2-2; V gene: TRBV5-1; clone size: .
CDR3 DNA: TGTGCCAGCAGTGCGTCAATAGGTAACGAGCAGTACTTC; CDR3 protein: CASSASIGNEQYF; D gene: .; J gene: TRBJ2-7; V gene: TRBV2; clone size: .
CDR3 DNA: TGTGCCAGCAGTTCGGGTCCCCCGGGCACAGATACGCAGTATTTT; CDR3 protein: CASSSGPPGTDTQYF; D gene: .; J gene: TRBJ2-3; V gene: TRBV6-1; clone size: .
CDR3 DNA: TGCGCCAGCAGCTTGGACCTCTACGAGCAGTACTTC; CDR3 protein: CASSLDLYEQYF; D gene: .; J gene: TRBJ2-7; V gene: TRBV5-1; clone size: .
CDR3 DNA: TGCGCCAGCAGCCAACTGAGCGGGGGGGCCTATGAGCAGTTCTTC; CDR3 protein: CASSQLSGGAYEQFF; D gene: TRBD2; J gene: TRBJ2-1; V gene: TRBV4-1; clone size: .
CDR3 DNA: TGCAGTGCTAAAGCGAACTATGGCTACACCTTC; CDR3 protein: CSAKANYGYTF; D gene: .; J gene: TRBJ1-2; V gene: TRBV20-1; clone size: few
CDR3 DNA: TGTGCCAGTACTCCGCAGGGACGTCCCTCCACTGAAGCTTTCTTT; CDR3 protein: CASTPQGRPSTEAFF; D gene: .; J gene: TRBJ1-1; V gene: TRBV19; clone size: .
CDR3 DNA: TGTGCCTGGAGTGTACTTAGCGGGCGAGGGGATACGCAGTATTTT; CDR3 protein: CAWSVLSGRGDTQYF; D gene: TRBD2; J gene: TRBJ2-3; V gene: TRBV30; clone size: .
CDR3 DNA: TGTGCCAGCAGTCCCGGGACAGGGATGGATCAGCCCCAGCATTTT; CDR3 protein: CASSPGTGMDQPQHF; D gene: TRBD1; J gene: TRBJ1-5; V gene: TRBV14; clone size: few
CDR3 DNA: TGTGCCAGCAGCTTCGGACTAGCGGACAATGAGCAGTTCTTC; CDR3 protein: CASSFGLADNEQFF; D gene: TRBD2; J gene: TRBJ2-1; V gene: TRBV7-2; clone size: .
CDR3 DNA: TGCGCCAGCAGCTTGGGGGGACAGGTTCGCCCAGATACGCAGTATTTT; CDR3 protein: CASSLGGQVRPDTQYF; D gene: TRBD1; J gene: TRBJ2-3; V gene: TRBV5-1; clone size: .